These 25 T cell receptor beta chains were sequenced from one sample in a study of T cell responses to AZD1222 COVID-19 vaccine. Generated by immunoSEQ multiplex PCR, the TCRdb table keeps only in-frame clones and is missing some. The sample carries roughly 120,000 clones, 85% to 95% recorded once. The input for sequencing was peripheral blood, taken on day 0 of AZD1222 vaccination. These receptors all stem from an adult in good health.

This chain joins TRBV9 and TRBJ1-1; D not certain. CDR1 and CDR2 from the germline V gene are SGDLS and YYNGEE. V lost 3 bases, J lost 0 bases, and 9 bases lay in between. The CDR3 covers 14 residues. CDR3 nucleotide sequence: TGTGCCAGCAGCGCTGATTTAATGAACACTGAAGCTTTCTTT. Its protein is CASSADLMNTEAFF.

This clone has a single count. CDR3 amino acids: CASSPGLAGYNEQFF. CDR3 nucleotides: TGTGCCAGCAGCCCGGGACTAGCGGGCTACAATGAGCAGTTCTTC. The chain recombines TRBV7-3 with TRBJ2-1, with 12 bases identical to TRBD2. J was trimmed by 3 bases and V by 5 bases; bases with no gene match: 2. This CDR3 has 15 residues. CDR1 and CDR2 from the germline V gene are SGHTA and FQGTGA.

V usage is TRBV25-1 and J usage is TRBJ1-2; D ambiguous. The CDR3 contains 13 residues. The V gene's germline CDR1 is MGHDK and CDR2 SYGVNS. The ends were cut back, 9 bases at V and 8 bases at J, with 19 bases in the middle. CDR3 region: CARPPSGACGYTF. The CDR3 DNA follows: TGTGCCAGACCTCCCTCCGGTGCGTGCGGCTACACCTTC.

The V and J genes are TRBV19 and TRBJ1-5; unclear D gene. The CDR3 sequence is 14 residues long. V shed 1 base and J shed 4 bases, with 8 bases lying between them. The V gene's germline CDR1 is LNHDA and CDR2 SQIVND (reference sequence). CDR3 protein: CASSIGVGNQPQHF. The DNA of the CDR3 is TGTGCCAGTAGTATAGGTGTAGGGAATCAGCCCCAGCATTTT.

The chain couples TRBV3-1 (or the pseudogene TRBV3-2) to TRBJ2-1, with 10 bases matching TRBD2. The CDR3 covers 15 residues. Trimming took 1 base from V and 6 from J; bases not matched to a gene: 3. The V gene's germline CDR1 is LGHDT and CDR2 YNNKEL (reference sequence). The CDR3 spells CASSQGLAGANEQFF. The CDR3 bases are TGTGCCAGCAGCCAAGGGCTAGCGGGAGCCAATGAGCAGTTCTTC.

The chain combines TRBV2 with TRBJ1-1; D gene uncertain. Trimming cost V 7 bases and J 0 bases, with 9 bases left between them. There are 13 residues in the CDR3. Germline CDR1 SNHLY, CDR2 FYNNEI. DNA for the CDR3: TGTGCCAGCATCTCTGAGTTGAACACTGAAGCTTTCTTT. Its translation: CASISELNTEAFF.

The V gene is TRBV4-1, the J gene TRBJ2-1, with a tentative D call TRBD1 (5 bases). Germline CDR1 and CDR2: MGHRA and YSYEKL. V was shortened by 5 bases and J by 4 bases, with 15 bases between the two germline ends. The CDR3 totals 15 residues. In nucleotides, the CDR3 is TGCGCCAGCAGCTCAGGGCCCTCAAGGTACAATGAGCAGTTCTTC. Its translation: CASSSGPSRYNEQFF.

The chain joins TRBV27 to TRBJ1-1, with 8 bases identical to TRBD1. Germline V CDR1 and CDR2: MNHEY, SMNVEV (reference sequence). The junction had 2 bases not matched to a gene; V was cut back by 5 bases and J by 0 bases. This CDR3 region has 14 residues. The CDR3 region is CASSLTGVNTEAFF. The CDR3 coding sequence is TGTGCCAGCAGTCTGACAGGGGTGAACACTGAAGCTTTCTTT.

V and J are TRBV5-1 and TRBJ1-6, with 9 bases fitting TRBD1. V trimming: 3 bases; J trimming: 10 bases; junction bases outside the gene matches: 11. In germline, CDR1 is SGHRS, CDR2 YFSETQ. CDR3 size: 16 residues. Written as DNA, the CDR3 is TGCGCCAGCAGCTCACGTCCGGGACAGGGCGGATCACCCCTCCACTTT. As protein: CASSSRPGQGGSPLHF.

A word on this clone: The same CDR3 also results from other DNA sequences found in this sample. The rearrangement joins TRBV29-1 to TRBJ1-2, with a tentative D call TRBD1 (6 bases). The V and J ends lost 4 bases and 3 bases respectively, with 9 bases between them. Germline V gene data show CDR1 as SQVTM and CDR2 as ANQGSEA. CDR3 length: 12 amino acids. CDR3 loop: CSVVRTDYGYTF. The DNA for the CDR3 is TGCAGCGTTGTCAGGACAGACTATGGCTACACCTTC.

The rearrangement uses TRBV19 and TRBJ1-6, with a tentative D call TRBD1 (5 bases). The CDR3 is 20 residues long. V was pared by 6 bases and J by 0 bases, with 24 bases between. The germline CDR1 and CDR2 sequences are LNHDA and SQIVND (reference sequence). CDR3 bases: TGTGCCAGTAGACCTCGAAGTTCGCAGGGTCGCGGCTCCTATAATTCACCCCTCCACTTT. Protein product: CASRPRSSQGRGSYNSPLHF.

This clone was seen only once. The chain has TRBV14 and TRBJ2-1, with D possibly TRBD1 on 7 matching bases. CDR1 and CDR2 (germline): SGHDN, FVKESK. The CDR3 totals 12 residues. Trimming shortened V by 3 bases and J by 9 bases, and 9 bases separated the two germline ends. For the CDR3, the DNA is TGTGCCAGCAGCCAGCAGGGGGGTGAGCAGTTCTTC. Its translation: CASSQQGGEQFF.

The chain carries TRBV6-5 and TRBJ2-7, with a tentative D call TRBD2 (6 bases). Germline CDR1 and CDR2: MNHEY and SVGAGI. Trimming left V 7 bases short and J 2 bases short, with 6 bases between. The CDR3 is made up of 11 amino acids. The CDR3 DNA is TGTGCCAGCACGGGGGCCTACGAGCAGTACTTC. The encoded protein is CASTGAYEQYF.

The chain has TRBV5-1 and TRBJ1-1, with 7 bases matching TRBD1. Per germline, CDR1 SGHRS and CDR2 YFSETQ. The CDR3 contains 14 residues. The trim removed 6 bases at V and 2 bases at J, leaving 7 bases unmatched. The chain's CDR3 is CASKQDRPNTEAFF. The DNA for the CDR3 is TGCGCCAGCAAGCAGGACAGGCCCAACACTGAAGCTTTCTTT.

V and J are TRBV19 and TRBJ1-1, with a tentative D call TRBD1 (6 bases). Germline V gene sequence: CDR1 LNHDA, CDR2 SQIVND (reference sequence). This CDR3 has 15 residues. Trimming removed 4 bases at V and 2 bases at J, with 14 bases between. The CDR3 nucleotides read TGTGCCAGTAGTACAGACAGGCTAACTAACACTGAAGCTTTCTTT. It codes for CASSTDRLTNTEAFF.

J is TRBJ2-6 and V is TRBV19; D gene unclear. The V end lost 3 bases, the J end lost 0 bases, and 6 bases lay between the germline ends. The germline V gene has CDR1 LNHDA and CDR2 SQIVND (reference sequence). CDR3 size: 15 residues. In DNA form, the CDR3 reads TGTGCCAGTAGTATCATGGACTCTGGGGCCAACGTCCTGACTTTC. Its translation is CASSIMDSGANVLTF. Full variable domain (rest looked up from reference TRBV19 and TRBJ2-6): DGGITQSPKYLFRKEGQNVTLSCEQNLNHDAMYWYRQDPGQGLRLIYYSQIVNDFQKGDIAEGYSVSREKKESFPLTVTSAQKNPTAFYLCASSIMDSGANVLTFGAGSRLTVL.

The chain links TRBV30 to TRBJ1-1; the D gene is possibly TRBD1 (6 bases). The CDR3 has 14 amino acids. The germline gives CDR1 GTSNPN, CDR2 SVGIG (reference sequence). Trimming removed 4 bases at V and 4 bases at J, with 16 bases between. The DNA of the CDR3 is TGTGCCTGGAACCTCAGGGGAGATGGCACTGAAGCTTTCTTT. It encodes CAWNLRGDGTEAFF.

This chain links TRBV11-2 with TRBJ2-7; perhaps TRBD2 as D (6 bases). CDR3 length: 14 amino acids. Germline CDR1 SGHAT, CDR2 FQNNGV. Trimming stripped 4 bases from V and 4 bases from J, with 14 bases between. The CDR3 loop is CASSSWRVTYEQYF. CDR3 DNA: TGTGCCAGCAGCTCCTGGAGGGTAACGTACGAGCAGTACTTC.

The CDR3 region is CASSPILNTEAFF. The CDR3 region has the DNA TGTGCCAGCAGTCCCATCTTGAACACTGAAGCTTTCTTT. The chain uses TRBV12-3 or TRBV12-4 and TRBJ1-1; no definite D call. The CDR3 extends over 13 amino acids. V shed 5 bases and J shed 0 bases, with 7 bases lying between them.

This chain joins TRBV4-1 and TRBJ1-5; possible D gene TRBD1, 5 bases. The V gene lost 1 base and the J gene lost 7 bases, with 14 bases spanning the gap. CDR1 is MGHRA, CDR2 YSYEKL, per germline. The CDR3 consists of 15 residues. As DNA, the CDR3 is TGCGCCAGCAGCCAAGGACAAGGGGCCGGACAGCCCCAGCATTTT. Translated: CASSQGQGAGQPQHF.

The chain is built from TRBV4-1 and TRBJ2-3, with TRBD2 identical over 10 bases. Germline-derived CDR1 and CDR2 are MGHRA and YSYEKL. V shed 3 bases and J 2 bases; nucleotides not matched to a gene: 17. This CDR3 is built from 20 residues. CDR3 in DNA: TGCGCCAGCAGCCAGAACCGGGCTAGCGGGAGATTTTTCCTCACAGATACGCAGTATTTT. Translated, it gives CASSQNRASGRFFLTDTQYF.

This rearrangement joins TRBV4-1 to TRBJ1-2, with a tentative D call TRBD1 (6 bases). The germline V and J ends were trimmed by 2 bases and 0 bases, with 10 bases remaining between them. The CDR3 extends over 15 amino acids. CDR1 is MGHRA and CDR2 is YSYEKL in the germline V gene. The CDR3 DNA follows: TGCGCCAGCAGCCAATGGGACACGTCTAACTATGGCTACACCTTC. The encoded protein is CASSQWDTSNYGYTF.

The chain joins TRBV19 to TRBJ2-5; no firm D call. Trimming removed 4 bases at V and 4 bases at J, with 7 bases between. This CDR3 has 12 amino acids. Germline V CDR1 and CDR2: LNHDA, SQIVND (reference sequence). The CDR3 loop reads CASSNQLETQYF. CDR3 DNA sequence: TGTGCCAGTAGTAACCAGTTAGAGACCCAGTACTTC.

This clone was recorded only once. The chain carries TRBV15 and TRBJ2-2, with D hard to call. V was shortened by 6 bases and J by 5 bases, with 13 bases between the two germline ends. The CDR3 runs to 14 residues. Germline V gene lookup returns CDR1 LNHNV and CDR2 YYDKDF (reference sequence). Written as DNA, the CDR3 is TGTGCCACCAGTGGGCCACGATCAACCGGGGAGCTGTTTTTT. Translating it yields CATSGPRSTGELFF.

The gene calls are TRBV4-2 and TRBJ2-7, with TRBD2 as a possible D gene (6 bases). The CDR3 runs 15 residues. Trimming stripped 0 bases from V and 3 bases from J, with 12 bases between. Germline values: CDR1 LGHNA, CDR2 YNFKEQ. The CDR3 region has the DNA TGTGCCAGCAGCCAAGACCTAGCGTCAAACTACGAGCAGTACTTC. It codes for CASSQDLASNYEQYF.